This T cell receptor (beta chain) originates from a study of cytomegalovirus exposure and HLA in healthy donors. About the study: Some 85 million unique TCRs, all from HLA-typed donors, were included in an early release of the data.

Germline V gene data show CDR1 as SGHRS and CDR2 as YFSETQ. With 1 base removed from V and 1 base from J, the gap between germline ends came to 7 bases. The CDR3 sequence is 14 residues long. This PCR relied on a set of 60 Vbeta primers and 13 Jbeta primers. Profiled with immunoSEQ multiplex PCR; TCRdb holds only in-frame clones, not every one. The sample consists of 130,000 to 150,000 clones, approximately 80% of them appearing once. This clonotype was sampled from a man aged 40-49 years in good health and CMV-seropositive. The sequencing input was PBMCs. The chain recombines TRBV5-1 with TRBJ2-3, with D unclear. CDR3 DNA: TGCGCCAGCAGCTTGAGAGTACGCACAGATACGCAGTATTTT. Its protein is CASSLRVRTDTQYF.